The sequence of this TCR beta chain was determined in a study of beta chain features in type 1 diabetes. Study-level information: No patient-donor differences in age, gender, total cells or subset yield. Findings and caveats of the study: VDJ junctions sequenced from type 1 diabetes patients showed fewer insertions and more deletions. Any HLA type influence on TCRB rearrangement was left unresolved here. Among all four CD4+ subsets, Type 1 diabetes patients had TCRB CDR3s that were moderately but significantly shorter.

This clone turned up a few times. Its antigen remains unknown. Isolated RNA was reverse transcribed in full, so expressed TCRB transcripts were sequenced. Here immunoSEQ multiplex PCR was the method, and the copy in TCRdb shows in-frame clones only, minus some. Of a few hundred thousand clones listed, around 25% were seen once; the top ten hold over 0.01%. Without exception, sorted populations had purity beyond 95%. V dropped 7 bases and J dropped 3; count of bases not matched to a gene: 9. This CDR3 is 14 amino acids long. From germline, CDR1 is SNHLY and CDR2 FYNNEI. The chain couples TRBV2 to TRBJ2-7, with TRBD2 identical over 7 bases. The source material was naive CD4+ T cells from blood. The source of this sequence is a young woman with type 1 diabetes. The CDR3 sequence is CASTGLVGVYEQYF. The DNA for the CDR3 is TGTGCCAGCACCGGACTAGTCGGAGTCTACGAGCAGTACTTC.